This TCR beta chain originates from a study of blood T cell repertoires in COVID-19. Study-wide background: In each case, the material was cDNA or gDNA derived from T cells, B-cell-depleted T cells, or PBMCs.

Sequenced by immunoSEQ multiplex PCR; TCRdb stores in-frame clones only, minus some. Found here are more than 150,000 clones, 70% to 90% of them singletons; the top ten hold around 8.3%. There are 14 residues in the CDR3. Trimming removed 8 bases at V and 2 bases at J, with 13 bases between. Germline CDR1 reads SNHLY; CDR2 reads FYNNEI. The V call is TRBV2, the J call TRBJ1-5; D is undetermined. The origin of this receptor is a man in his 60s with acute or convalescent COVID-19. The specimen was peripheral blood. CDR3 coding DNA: TGTGCCAGCGGACTTTCAAGGGGCAATCAGCCCCAGCATTTT. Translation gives CASGLSRGNQPQHF.